Shown below are 22 T cell receptor beta chains from a single sample sequenced in a study of blood T cell repertoires in COVID-19. Generated by immunoSEQ multiplex PCR, the TCRdb table keeps only in-frame clones and is missing some. The repertoire has around 73,000 clones, about 86% of them found once; the top ten carry approximately 27%. Input material: peripheral blood. The origin of the receptors is a human donor in a cohort sampled during active COVID-19.

The rearrangement uses TRBV5-1 and TRBJ2-3, with TRBD2 matching over 10 bases. The CDR3 contains 17 residues. From germline, CDR1 is SGHRS and CDR2 YFSETQ. The V and J ends lost 0 bases and 3 bases, in that order; junction bases with no gene match: 7. The CDR3: CASSLGAASGGTDTQYF. The CDR3 nucleotides are TGCGCCAGCAGCTTGGGGGCGGCTAGCGGGGGTACAGATACGCAGTATTTT. The full variable domain, completed using reference TRBV5-1 and TRBJ2-3, is KAGVTQTPRYLIKTRGQQVTLSCSPISGHRSVSWYQQTPGQGLQFLFEYFSETQRNKGNFPGRFSGRQFSNSRSEMNVSTLELGDSALYLCASSLGAASGGTDTQYFGPGTRLTVL.

The rearrangement links TRBV10-3 to TRBJ2-5, with a possible D match to TRBD2 (5 bases). The V end was cut by 8 bases, the J end by 5 bases, with 9 bases between. Per the germline V gene, CDR1 is ENHRY and CDR2 is SYGVKD. The CDR3 runs 11 residues. In DNA form, the CDR3 reads TGTGCCATCGGACCGGGGGAGACCCAGTACTTC. Translating gives CAIGPGETQYF.

This chain joins TRBV4-1 and TRBJ1-2, with a tentative D call TRBD1 (5 bases). CDR1 and CDR2 (germline): MGHRA, YSYEKL. This CDR3 has 16 residues. V gave up 1 base and J gave up 7 bases, with 19 bases separating them. The CDR3: CASSQGERGGSAGYTF. The DNA of the CDR3 is TGCGCCAGCAGCCAAGGAGAGCGGGGGGGATCAGCTGGCTACACCTTC.

In DNA form, the CDR3 reads TGCAGTGTTGACTATCAAGAGACCCAGTACTTC. It encodes CSVDYQETQYF. J is TRBJ2-5 and V is TRBV20-1; the D gene is possibly TRBD2 (5 bases). The ends were cut back, 7 bases at V and 2 bases at J, with 8 bases in the middle. The CDR3 has 11 amino acids. Germline V gene data show CDR1 as DFQATT and CDR2 as SNEGSKA (reference sequence).

The chain joins TRBV6-5 to TRBJ2-4; D may be TRBD2 (6 bases). The V end lost 0 bases, the J end lost 6 bases, and 12 bases lay between the germline ends. Germline V gene data show CDR1 as MNHEY and CDR2 as SVGAGI. The CDR3 extends over 15 amino acids. The CDR3 DNA is TGTGCCAGCAGTTACTCGTCAGGGAGGAGAAACATTCAGTACTTC. Protein: CASSYSSGRRNIQYF.

V gene TRBV11-3 combines with J gene TRBJ2-1, with 11 bases identical to TRBD2. V lost 6 bases to trimming and J lost 4 bases; unmatched junction nucleotides: 5. Germline CDR1 reads SGHNT; CDR2 reads YENEEA. This CDR3 region has 15 residues. CDR3 DNA: TGTGCCAGCAGACAGTTAGCGGGGGGGTACAATGAGCAGTTCTTC. Protein: CASRQLAGGYNEQFF.

This clone appeared a few times. The chain employs TRBV7-9 and TRBJ2-4; D is possibly TRBD1 (6 bases). The length of the CDR3 is 16 residues. V dropped 2 bases and J dropped 0 bases, with 11 bases sitting between them. Germline-derived CDR1 and CDR2 are SEHNR and FQNEAQ (reference sequence). CDR3 sequence: CASSLWTEVAKNIQYF. The DNA for the CDR3 is TGTGCCAGCAGCTTATGGACAGAAGTAGCCAAAAACATTCAGTACTTC.

The genes are TRBV2 and TRBJ2-7; D is unresolved. The CDR3 runs 13 residues. Between the trimmed V and J ends, which lost 10 bases and 4 bases, there was a span of 17 bases. CDR1 and CDR2 from the germline V gene are SNHLY and FYNNEI. The CDR3 protein is CATHRPERYEQYF. The CDR3 DNA reads TGTGCCACCCACCGACCAGAGAGGTACGAGCAGTACTTC.

A note on this clone: A read error may account for a junction end that differs from germline. The rearrangement links TRBV19 to TRBJ2-1, with 11 bases aligning to TRBD2. Germline V lookup: CDR1 LNHDA, CDR2 SQIVND (reference sequence). The CDR3 covers 14 residues. CDR3 in amino acids: CASSSGGARNEQFF. CDR3 DNA sequence: TGTGCCAGCAGTAGCGGGGGGGCTAGGAATGAGCAGTTCTTC.

This CDR3 reads CASSYPTSPLHF. The CDR3 nucleotides are TGTGCCAGCAGCTACCCCACTTCACCCCTCCACTTT. The chain recombines TRBV12-3 or TRBV12-4 with TRBJ1-6, with D uncertain. This CDR3 has 12 residues. V was clipped by 6 bases and J by 9 bases, with 9 bases between them.

The V call is TRBV10-1, the J call TRBJ2-5, with D possibly TRBD1 on 5 matching bases. Germline V gene data show CDR1 as WNHNN and CDR2 as SYGVQD (reference sequence). The germline V and J ends were trimmed by 6 bases and 5 bases, with 13 bases remaining between them. The CDR3 spans 13 residues. The CDR3 region has the DNA TGCGCCAGCAGCTCAGGGTTCGGGGAGACCCAGTACTTC. Amino acid sequence: CASSSGFGETQYF.

This sequence joins TRBV5-5 and TRBJ1-4, with TRBD1 matching over 8 bases. Per germline, CDR1 SGHKS and CDR2 YYEKEE (reference sequence). The CDR3 is made up of 15 amino acids. V was pared by 6 bases and J by 8 bases, with 12 bases of the junction left unmatched. This CDR3 reads CASMAGGGSGEKLFF. CDR3 nucleotide sequence: TGTGCCAGCATGGCAGGGGGCGGTTCCGGAGAAAAACTGTTTTTT. Based on the CDR3 plus reference TRBV5-5 and TRBJ1-4, the full variable domain is DAGVTQSPTHLIKTRGQQVTLRCSPISGHKSVSWYQQVLGQGPQFIFQYYEKEERGRGNFPDRFSARQFPNYSSELNVNALLLGDSALYLCASMAGGGSGEKLFFGSGTQLSVL.

The chain has TRBV5-4 and TRBJ1-6; D is undetermined. This CDR3 is 15 amino acids long. Per the germline V gene, CDR1 is SGHNT and CDR2 is YYREEE (reference sequence). The V end lost 0 bases, the J end lost 7 bases, and 11 bases lay between the germline ends. The CDR3 DNA sequence: TGTGCCAGCAGCTTGGAGACAACTCACAATTCACCCCTCCACTTT. The encoded protein is CASSLETTHNSPLHF.

This CDR3 is CASSLGQGQETQYF. The CDR3 DNA follows: TGCGCCAGCAGCTTGGGACAGGGCCAAGAGACCCAGTACTTC. J is TRBJ2-5 and V is TRBV5-1; 7 bases fit TRBD1. Germline assignment: CDR1 SGHRS and CDR2 YFSETQ. The CDR3 contains 14 residues. V was clipped by 0 bases and J by 1 base; unmatched bases: 0. Together with reference TRBV5-1 and TRBJ2-5, the CDR3 gives the full variable domain: KAGVTQTPRYLIKTRGQQVTLSCSPISGHRSVSWYQQTPGQGLQFLFEYFSETQRNKGNFPGRFSGRQFSNSRSEMNVSTLELGDSALYLCASSLGQGQETQYFGPGTRLLVL.

The chain couples TRBV28 to TRBJ1-1; tentative D call: TRBD1 (5 bases). Germline lookup yields CDR1 MDHEN and CDR2 SYDVKM. The CDR3 has 13 residues. The V gene lost 2 bases and the J gene lost 7 bases, with 11 bases spanning the gap. The CDR3 loop reads CASSLRGAIEAFF. The CDR3 nucleotides are TGTGCCAGCAGTTTAAGGGGCGCGATTGAAGCTTTCTTT.

DNA of the CDR3: TGCAGTGCTAGCCCCTATACTGAAGCTTTCTTT. Amino acid sequence: CSASPYTEAFF. V and J are TRBV20-1 and TRBJ1-1; D is unclear. This CDR3 comprises 11 residues. The germline V gene has CDR1 DFQATT and CDR2 SNEGSKA (reference sequence). V lost 3 bases, J lost 5 bases, and 7 bases lay in between.

The rearrangement uses TRBV7-2 and TRBJ2-7, with 9 bases identical to TRBD1. The V gene end was trimmed by 4 bases and the J gene end by 0 bases; junction bases not matched to a gene: 7. This CDR3 has 16 residues. The germline V gene encodes CDR1 SGHTA and CDR2 FQGNSA. CDR3 sequence reads: CASSYLTGGFSYEQYF. For the CDR3, the DNA is TGTGCCAGCAGCTACCTGACAGGGGGGTTCTCCTACGAGCAGTACTTC.

This chain joins TRBV5-6 and TRBJ1-2, with D unresolved. V was trimmed by 0 bases and J by 2 bases, leaving 5 bases between them. The CDR3 contains 13 residues. CDR1 and CDR2 (germline): SGHDT, YYEEEE. CDR3 in DNA: TGTGCCAGCAGCTTGGACAGAAACTATGGCTACACCTTC. Protein product: CASSLDRNYGYTF.

V usage is TRBV7-3 and J usage is TRBJ1-6, with 9 bases identical to TRBD1. Germline loops: CDR1 SGHTA, CDR2 FQGTGA. This CDR3 has 17 residues. After removal of 5 bases from V and 4 bases from J, the junction contained 9 bases not matched to a gene. CDR3 protein: CASSIIRDREYNSPLHF. The CDR3 bases are TGTGCCAGCAGCATAATCCGGGACAGGGAATATAATTCACCCCTCCACTTT.

The chain has TRBV3-1 (or the pseudogene TRBV3-2) and TRBJ2-1, with D possibly being TRBD1 (6 bases). Trimming shortened V by 4 bases and J by 3 bases, and 13 bases separated the two germline ends. The CDR3 sequence is 15 residues long. Germline V gene data show CDR1 as LGHDT and CDR2 as YNNKEL (reference sequence). In DNA form, the CDR3 reads TGTGCCAGCAGCCCAACGCAGGGGAACTACAATGAGCAGTTCTTC. This codes for CASSPTQGNYNEQFF.

The chain carries TRBV18 and TRBJ1-3; no clear D gene. CDR3 length: 13 amino acids. The V end lost 0 bases, the J end lost 4 bases, and 4 bases lay between the germline ends. CDR1 KGHSH and CDR2 LQKENI come from the germline V gene. The CDR3 is CASSPPEGNTIYF. CDR3 bases: TGTGCCAGCTCACCACCGGAGGGAAACACCATATATTTT.

The V and J genes are TRBV19 and TRBJ2-1, with unresolved D. The CDR3 consists of 20 residues. V was clipped by 3 bases and J by 0 bases, with 24 bases between them. CDR1 and CDR2 from the germline V gene are LNHDA and SQIVND (reference sequence). The CDR3 DNA sequence: TGTGCCAGTAGTATTTCTGGTAGCTTGCGCCTCCCCCTCTCCTACAATGAGCAGTTCTTC. It specifies CASSISGSLRLPLSYNEQFF.